This is a list of T cell receptor beta chains from one sample in a study of T cell responses to AZD1222 COVID-19 vaccine. The table came from immunoSEQ multiplex PCR; TCRdb's copy has only in-frame clones and leaves some out. Among 80,000 to 100,000 clones listed, 85% to 90% were seen once. Sample: peripheral blood, taken on day 0 of MenACWY control vaccination. The receptors were gathered from an adult in good health. CDR3s include the opening cysteine and the closing phenylalanine or tryptophan. Each record gives: clone size, V gene, D gene, J gene, CDR3 DNA, CDR3 protein. A D gene is named only where the DNA matches it firmly. Clone size is shown for a subset of rows, as once, few, many or a class of expanded clone.

clone size: .
V gene: TRBV18
D gene: TRBD1
J gene: TRBJ2-3
CDR3 DNA: TGTGCCAGCTCACAACAGGGACAGGGGGAAGATACGCAGTATTTT
CDR3 protein: CASSQQGQGEDTQYF

clone size: once
V gene: TRBV7-9
D gene: .
J gene: TRBJ1-1
CDR3 DNA: TGTGCCAGCAGCTACCTATTTGGGATGAACACTGAAGCTTTCTTT
CDR3 protein: CASSYLFGMNTEAFF

clone size: .
V gene: TRBV5-1
D gene: TRBD1
J gene: TRBJ2-5
CDR3 DNA: TGCGCCAGCAGCTTTCGACAGGGATCGAACGCCCAAGAGACCCAGTACTTC
CDR3 protein: CASSFRQGSNAQETQYF

clone size: .
V gene: TRBV18
D gene: .
J gene: TRBJ1-5
CDR3 DNA: TGTGCCAGCTCACTAGGAAATCAGCCCCAGCATTTT
CDR3 protein: CASSLGNQPQHF

clone size: .
V gene: TRBV20-1
D gene: .
J gene: TRBJ2-5
CDR3 DNA: TGCAGTGCTAGATTTGCCGAGACCCAGTACTTC
CDR3 protein: CSARFAETQYF

clone size: once
V gene: TRBV9
D gene: TRBD1
J gene: TRBJ1-6
CDR3 DNA: TGTGCCAGCAGCGTAGCAGCACAGGGGGTTAATAATTCACCCCTCCACTTT
CDR3 protein: CASSVAAQGVNNSPLHF

clone size: few
V gene: TRBV2
D gene: TRBD1
J gene: TRBJ1-6
CDR3 DNA: TGTGCCAAACGGACAGGGAATTCACCCCTCCACTTT
CDR3 protein: CAKRTGNSPLHF

clone size: .
V gene: TRBV18
D gene: TRBD1
J gene: TRBJ1-2
CDR3 DNA: TGTGCCAGCTCACCAGTTCGGTCCTGGACAGGCGGGTTTAACTATGGCTACACCTTC
CDR3 protein: CASSPVRSWTGGFNYGYTF

clone size: .
V gene: TRBV6-1
D gene: .
J gene: TRBJ1-2
CDR3 DNA: TGTGCCAGCAGTGAAGCGGGTTTTGGCTACACCTTC
CDR3 protein: CASSEAGFGYTF

clone size: .
V gene: TRBV5-1
D gene: .
J gene: TRBJ1-1
CDR3 DNA: TGCGCCAGCAGCTTGGACGCGGTTTCCACTGAAGCTTTCTTT
CDR3 protein: CASSLDAVSTEAFF

clone size: few
V gene: TRBV6-5
D gene: .
J gene: TRBJ1-1
CDR3 DNA: TGTGCCAGCAGTTATAGGGGGAGAACCCCGGGAGCTTTCTTT
CDR3 protein: CASSYRGRTPGAFF